A single sample gave rise to the 19 T cell receptor beta chains below, sequenced in a study of neurological immune-mediated disorders. One entry per CDR3 protein results from TCRdb running MiXCR on the 5' RACE reads. The table includes around 53,000 distinct CDR3 sequences, roughly 8% detected once. Documented time point: longitudinal time-point 3. The sequenced sample consisted of PBMCs. Receptors originate from a woman aged 35 to 49 in good health.

The chain combines TRBV20-1 with TRBJ1-3; D remains ambiguous. V lost 0 bases and J lost 0, with 9 bases in between. This CDR3 region has 15 residues. Germline V gene data show CDR1 as DFQATT and CDR2 as SNEGSKA (reference sequence). CDR3 nucleotide sequence: TGCAGTGCTAGAGATTACAGAGTCTCTGGAAACACCATATATTTT. It encodes CSARDYRVSGNTIYF.

Ten or more counts support this clonotype. The rearrangement joins TRBV4-3 to TRBJ2-7; the match to TRBD2 covers 7 bases. Germline assignment: CDR1 LGHNA and CDR2 YSLEER. CDR3 length: 15 residues. Trimming took 0 bases from V and 0 from J; bases not matched to a gene: 2. CDR3 in DNA: TGCGCCAGCAGCCAAGAGGCGGGAGACTCCTACGAGCAGTACTTC. Amino acids: CASSQEAGDSYEQYF.

This clonotype was detected ten times or more. The rearrangement joins TRBV5-1 to TRBJ1-3; perhaps TRBD1 as D (6 bases). CDR1 SGHRS and CDR2 YFSETQ come from the germline V gene. The V end lost 1 base, the J end lost 0 bases, and 11 bases lay between the germline ends. This CDR3 is built from 16 residues. CDR3 sequence (DNA): TGCGCCAGCAGCTTGCCAGGGGAAAGCTCTGGAAACACCATATATTTT. Translated, it gives CASSLPGESSGNTIYF.

This clonotype was seen repeatedly, ten times or more. The chain recombines TRBV10-3 with TRBJ2-5; D possibly corresponds to TRBD2 (6 bases). This CDR3 comprises 13 residues. V lost 3 bases to trimming and J lost 4 bases, with 9 bases between them. CDR1 and CDR2 from the germline V gene are ENHRY and SYGVKD. This CDR3 is CAISDAGGETQYF. In DNA, the CDR3 is TGTGCCATCAGTGATGCCGGGGGAGAGACCCAGTACTTC.

This clonotype was recorded at least ten times. This rearrangement joins TRBV12-3 or TRBV12-4 to TRBJ2-7; the D gene is possibly TRBD1 (5 bases). V lost 3 bases and J 3 bases, leaving 12 bases between the germline ends. CDR3 size: 14 residues. The CDR3 DNA reads as TGTGCCAGCAGTTTGGACATTCCCCTCTACGAGCAGTACTTC. It specifies CASSLDIPLYEQYF.

This clonotype has ten or more counts. The CDR3 loop is CASSRTGTGELFF. Written as DNA, the CDR3 is TGTGCCAGCAGTCGCACAGGGACCGGGGAGCTGTTTTTT. V usage is TRBV12-3 or TRBV12-4 and J usage is TRBJ2-2, with TRBD1 as a possible D gene (6 bases). This CDR3 spans 13 amino acids. V dropped 5 bases and J dropped 5 bases, with 9 bases sitting between them.

This clonotype was observed many times. V is TRBV2 and J is TRBJ2-7; 11 nucleotides match TRBD1. This CDR3 has 14 residues. The germline gives CDR1 SNHLY, CDR2 FYNNEI. The V gene end was trimmed by 6 bases and the J gene end by 10 bases; junction bases not matched to a gene: 11. CDR3 bases: TGTGCCAGCAGAGGAAAGGGGACAGGGGGGCGCCAGTACTTC. This sequence encodes CASRGKGTGGRQYF.

In this sample, this clonotype turned up many times. The chain links TRBV29-1 to TRBJ2-3; D might be TRBD2 (5 bases). V lost 5 bases and J lost 0, with 12 bases in between. From germline, CDR1 is SQVTM and CDR2 ANQGSEA. CDR3 length: 14 amino acids. CDR3 sequence (DNA): TGCAGCGTTAGGTCTAGCTCTAGCACAGATACGCAGTATTTT. Translation: CSVRSSSSTDTQYF.

This clonotype was detected a few times. V gene TRBV7-8 combines with J gene TRBJ2-1; D perhaps matches TRBD1 (5 bases). This CDR3 has 12 amino acids. CDR1 and CDR2 (germline): SGHVS, FQNEAQ. Trimming shortened V by 8 bases and J by 9 bases, and 14 bases separated the two germline ends. The CDR3 sequence: CASAQGLGEQFF. In DNA, the CDR3 is TGTGCCAGCGCCCAGGGCCTGGGTGAGCAGTTCTTC.

This clonotype was counted many times. This chain connects TRBV4-1 to TRBJ2-3; TRBD2 is a possible D gene (5 bases). CDR1 is MGHRA and CDR2 is YSYEKL in the germline V gene. V dropped 6 bases and J dropped 6 bases, with 10 bases sitting between them. The length of the CDR3 is 12 residues. The CDR3 loop is CASSNTGDTQYF. In DNA form, the CDR3 reads TGCGCCAGCAGTAATACGGGGGATACGCAGTATTTT.

This clonotype showed up many times. The CDR3 bases are TGTGCCAGCAGCTTAGCCCAGGGATTTAGCAATCAGCCCCAGCATTTT. Its protein product is CASSLAQGFSNQPQHF. V and J are TRBV5-6 and TRBJ1-5, with D possibly being TRBD1 (5 bases). Germline loops: CDR1 SGHDT, CDR2 YYEEEE. Trimming removed 2 bases at V and 0 bases at J, with 12 bases between. The CDR3 contains 16 residues.

This clonotype was observed at least ten times. The rearrangement joins TRBV3-1 to TRBJ1-3; no definite D call. The CDR3 loop spans 12 amino acids. Trimming removed 0 bases at V and 6 bases at J, with 3 bases between. Germline-derived CDR1 and CDR2 are LGHDT and YNNKEL (reference sequence). CDR3: CASSQEENTIYF. Written as DNA, the CDR3 is TGTGCCAGCAGCCAAGAGGAAAACACCATATATTTT.

This clonotype was found a few times. For the CDR3, the DNA is TGTGCCAGCAGTTACTCGACTTCGGGGTTGGTCATCTACAATGAGCAGTTCTTC. Translated, it gives CASSYSTSGLVIYNEQFF. This chain links TRBV6-2 or TRBV6-3 with TRBJ2-1; a possible D gene is TRBD2 (5 bases). Trimming took off 0 bases at V and 3 bases at J, with 18 bases between the two ends. The CDR3 has 18 residues. Per germline, CDR1 MNHEY and CDR2 SVGEGT.

This clonotype has a count of ten or more. The chain carries TRBV12-3 or TRBV12-4 and TRBJ2-2; D may correspond to TRBD1 or TRBD2 (5 bases each). The CDR3 extends over 15 amino acids. Trimming took 6 bases from V and 0 from J, leaving 11 bases between them. The CDR3, as DNA: TGTGCCAGCAGAACCGGGACCGCGAACACCGGGGAGCTGTTTTTT. This translates into CASRTGTANTGELFF.

This clonotype was found many times. The rearrangement joins TRBV27 to TRBJ2-5; TRBD1 or TRBD2 may be the D gene (5 bases each). The CDR3 loop spans 16 amino acids. Trimming pared 2 bases from V and 5 bases from J, leaving 18 bases between. Germline CDR1 and CDR2: MNHEY and SMNVEV (reference sequence). The CDR3 DNA follows: TGTGCCAGCAGTTTAAGGGCCATTGGGGGACGGGAGACCCAGTACTTC. It specifies CASSLRAIGGRETQYF.

The sample holds many counts of this clonotype. The chain recombines TRBV7-2 with TRBJ2-7, with 7 bases that match TRBD1. J gave up 7 bases and V 2 bases, and 11 bases lay outside the gene matches. The length of the CDR3 is 15 residues. Germline CDR1 is SGHTA and CDR2 is FQGNSA. The CDR3 sequence: CASSLMGQTFWEQYF. The CDR3 DNA sequence: TGTGCCAGCAGCTTAATGGGACAGACGTTTTGGGAGCAGTACTTC.

This clonotype has a count of ten or more. The rearrangement links TRBV29-1 to TRBJ1-1; D not certain. From germline, CDR1 is SQVTM and CDR2 ANQGSEA. V lost 2 bases, J lost 4 bases, and 11 bases lay in between. The CDR3 totals 13 residues. CDR3 nucleotide sequence: TGCAGCGTTGAAATGGGGTTATCCACTGAAGCTTTCTTT. This codes for CSVEMGLSTEAFF.

This clonotype was seen repeatedly, ten times or more. The chain employs TRBV3-2 and TRBJ1-3. TRBV3-2 is marked as a pseudogene. There are 16 residues in the CDR3. CDR3 in amino acids: CASSPDIDVSGNTIYF. DNA for the CDR3: TGTGCCAGCAGCCCGGATATTGATGTCTCTGGAAACACCATATATTTT.

This clonotype was counted ten times or more. This chain links TRBV7-2 with TRBJ2-7; 12 bases match TRBD1. V trimming: 5 bases; J trimming: 9 bases; junction bases outside the gene matches: 17. Germline assignment: CDR1 SGHTA and CDR2 FQGNSA. The CDR3 covers 17 residues. Here the CDR3 reads CASSLSGGQGAPLGQYF. DNA for the CDR3: TGTGCCAGCAGCCTGTCCGGGGGACAGGGGGCCCCTTTAGGGCAGTACTTC.